Reported below is one TCR beta chain. CDR1 and CDR2 (germline): SNHLY, FYNNEI. Trimming took 3 bases from V and 2 from J, leaving 11 bases between them. This CDR3 has 14 amino acids. These data belong to a study of cytomegalovirus exposure and HLA in healthy donors. The table came from immunoSEQ multiplex PCR; TCRdb's copy has only in-frame clones and leaves some out. The repertoire has 110,000 to 150,000 clones, 84% of them found once; the top ten carry under 1.5%. The clonotype originates from a woman in her thirties in good health and CMV-seronegative. The chain carries TRBV2 and TRBJ2-7; D perhaps matches TRBD2 (7 bases). What was sequenced was PBMCs. The CDR3 DNA reads TGTGCCAGCAGTGAGGGGGGGCCCACCTACGAGCAGTACTTC. Translation gives CASSEGGPTYEQYF.